The 14 T cell receptor beta chains in this list originate from one sample, sequenced in a study of blood T cell repertoires in COVID-19. Measured with immunoSEQ multiplex PCR; TCRdb has only the in-frame clones, and not every one. The sample has about 69,000 clones, around 89% seen once. What was sequenced was peripheral blood. The receptors derive from a man in his fifties or sixties with acute or convalescent COVID-19.

The chain couples TRBV4-1 to TRBJ1-1, with TRBD1 as a possible D gene (5 bases). Per germline, CDR1 MGHRA and CDR2 YSYEKL. The germline V and J ends were trimmed by 5 bases and 0 bases, with 19 bases remaining between them. The CDR3 totals 17 residues. CDR3 nucleotides: TGCGCCAGCAGCAACCGGGACTACGGAATCATGAACACTGAAGCTTTCTTT. Its translation is CASSNRDYGIMNTEAFF.

The genes are TRBV5-6 and TRBJ2-6; D may be TRBD2 (6 bases). The CDR3 consists of 17 residues. The germline CDR1 and CDR2 sequences are SGHDT and YYEEEE. Between the trimmed V and J ends, which lost 0 bases and 0 bases, there was a span of 10 bases. This chain's CDR3 is CASSLVAGGSGANVLTF. For the CDR3, the DNA is TGTGCCAGCAGCTTGGTCGCCGGGGGCTCTGGGGCCAACGTCCTGACTTTC.

This chain joins TRBV19 and TRBJ1-4; D may be TRBD1 (5 bases). The CDR3 is 16 residues long. Germline V CDR1 and CDR2: LNHDA, SQIVND (reference sequence). Trimming cost V 5 bases and J 6 bases, with 19 bases left between them. The CDR3, as DNA: TGTGCCAGTAGTGGGGGACGGATGGAGGGATATGAAAAACTGTTTTTT. Its translation is CASSGGRMEGYEKLFF.

The rearrangement uses TRBV10-3 and TRBJ1-4; D may be TRBD1 (5 bases). CDR1 and CDR2 (germline): ENHRY, SYGVKD. Trimming took off 5 bases at V and 0 bases at J, with 7 bases between the two ends. CDR3 length: 14 amino acids. The CDR3 spells CAISLTATNEKLFF. The CDR3 DNA follows: TGTGCCATCAGTCTGACAGCAACTAATGAAAAACTGTTTTTT.

The genes are TRBV4-3 and TRBJ1-6, with TRBD1 identical over 7 bases. Trimming cost V 4 bases and J 7 bases; bases outside gene matches: 13. This CDR3 has 17 amino acids. Germline CDR1 and CDR2: LGHNA and YSLEER. The CDR3 sequence: CASSPRRTGTENSPLHF. The CDR3 DNA is TGCGCCAGCAGCCCGAGACGTACCGGGACAGAGAATTCACCCCTCCACTTT.

The J gene is TRBJ1-1, the V gene TRBV6-5, with D unclear. V lost 2 bases, J lost 2 bases, and 12 bases lay in between. This CDR3 contains 15 residues. Germline CDR1 MNHEY, CDR2 SVGAGI. In DNA form, the CDR3 reads TGTGCCAGCAGTTACCTCGCAGATCTTAACACTGAAGCTTTCTTT. This sequence encodes CASSYLADLNTEAFF.

The CDR3 sequence: CASSLVTRGGGSTDTQYF. The CDR3 DNA reads TGCGCCAGCAGCTTGGTAACTAGGGGGGGCGGAAGCACAGATACGCAGTATTTT. The V call is TRBV5-1, the J call TRBJ2-3; a weak D match, TRBD2 (7 bases). The CDR3 runs to 18 residues. Trimming pared 0 bases from V and 0 bases from J, leaving 17 bases between. Looked up from germline, CDR1 is SGHRS and CDR2 is YFSETQ.

The gene calls are TRBV2 and TRBJ1-2, with D perhaps matching TRBD1 (5 bases). V was clipped by 2 bases and J by 6 bases, with 7 bases between them. Looked up from germline, CDR1 is SNHLY and CDR2 is FYNNEI. There are 12 residues in the CDR3. The CDR3 here is CASSESGDGYTF. CDR3 coding DNA: TGTGCCAGCAGTGAATCGGGGGATGGCTACACCTTC. Filled out from reference TRBV2 and TRBJ1-2, the complete variable domain reads EPEVTQTPSHQVTQMGQEVILRCVPISNHLYFYWYRQILGQKVEFLVSFYNNEISEKSEIFDDQFSVERPDGSNFTLKIRSTKLEDSAMYFCASSESGDGYTFGSGTRLTVV.

In nucleotides, the CDR3 is TGTGCCAGCAGTTTCAGGGGAGTCTATAGCAATCAGCCCCAGCATTTT. Translated: CASSFRGVYSNQPQHF. J is TRBJ1-5 and V is TRBV6-2 or TRBV6-3, with D possibly matching TRBD1 (6 bases). The V and J ends lost 4 bases and 0 bases respectively, with 13 bases between them. The CDR3 spans 16 residues. CDR1 and CDR2 (germline): MNHEY, SVGEGT.

This clone came up a few times. The chain links TRBV5-1 to TRBJ2-2; 7 positions match TRBD2. CDR3 length equals 14 residues. V was clipped by 1 base and J by 4 bases; unmatched bases: 1. Germline-derived CDR1 and CDR2 are SGHRS and YFSETQ. This CDR3 is CASSLLAGTGELFF. DNA for the CDR3: TGCGCCAGCAGCTTGTTAGCGGGCACCGGGGAGCTGTTTTTT. The whole variable domain, remainder taken from reference TRBV5-1 and TRBJ2-2, is KAGVTQTPRYLIKTRGQQVTLSCSPISGHRSVSWYQQTPGQGLQFLFEYFSETQRNKGNFPGRFSGRQFSNSRSEMNVSTLELGDSALYLCASSLLAGTGELFFGEGSRLTVL.

This chain joins TRBV19 and TRBJ1-5, with no clear D. The CDR3 is made up of 15 amino acids. Germline V gives CDR1 LNHDA, CDR2 SQIVND (reference sequence). Deletions cut 3 bases from V and 1 base from J, with 10 bases between. The CDR3 region is CASSINSLSNQPQHF. The CDR3 coding sequence is TGTGCCAGTAGTATTAACAGCCTAAGCAATCAGCCCCAGCATTTT.

The rearrangement links TRBV6-6 to TRBJ1-3; no clear D gene. The CDR3 runs to 16 residues. The germline CDR1 and CDR2 sequences are MNHNY and SVGAGI (reference sequence). The V end was cut by 5 bases, the J end by 0 bases, with 14 bases between. The CDR3 loop is CASSRVGASSGNTIYF. The DNA for the CDR3 is TGTGCCAGCAGTAGGGTGGGAGCGAGCTCTGGAAACACCATATATTTT.

The chain links TRBV6-5 to TRBJ1-2, with TRBD1 matching over 10 bases. V trimming: 5 bases; J trimming: 8 bases; junction bases outside the gene matches: 5. This CDR3 region has 13 residues. CDR1 and CDR2 (germline): MNHEY, SVGAGI. The DNA for the CDR3 is TGTGCCAGCAGTCCGGGACAGGGGAGGGGCTACACCTTC. It specifies CASSPGQGRGYTF.

This clone was seen more than once but under ten times. The chain recombines TRBV30 with TRBJ1-4, with D unresolved. The CDR3 extends over 12 amino acids. The V gene lost 8 bases and the J gene lost 2 bases, with 9 bases spanning the gap. Germline V CDR1 and CDR2: GTSNPN, SVGIG (reference sequence). Written as DNA, the CDR3 is TGTGCCCGAGGAGAGACTAATGAAAAACTGTTTTTT. As protein: CARGETNEKLFF. Supplemented by reference TRBV30 and TRBJ1-4, the full variable domain reads SQTIHQWPATLVQPVGSPLSLECTVEGTSNPNLYWYRQAAGRGLQLLFYSVGIGQISSEVPQNLSASRPQDRQFILSSKKLLLSDSGFYLCARGETNEKLFFGSGTQLSVL.